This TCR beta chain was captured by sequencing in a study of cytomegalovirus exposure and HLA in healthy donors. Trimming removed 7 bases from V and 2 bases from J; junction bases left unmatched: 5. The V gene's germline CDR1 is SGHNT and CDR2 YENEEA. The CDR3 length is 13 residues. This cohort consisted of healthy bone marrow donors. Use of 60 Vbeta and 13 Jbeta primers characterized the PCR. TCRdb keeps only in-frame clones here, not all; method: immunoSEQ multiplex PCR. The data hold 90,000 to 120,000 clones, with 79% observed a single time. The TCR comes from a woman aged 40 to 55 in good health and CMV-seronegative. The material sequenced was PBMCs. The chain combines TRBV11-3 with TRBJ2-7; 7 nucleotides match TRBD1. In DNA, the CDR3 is TGTGCCAGCAACGGACAGGTCCCCTACGAGCAGTACTTC. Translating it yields CASNGQVPYEQYF.